The entry that follows covers one TCR beta chain sequence. The clone's antigen remains unknown. No quality values exist for individual bases; no much larger clone is one base distant. The library relied on the immunoSEQ multiplex PCR assay. TCRdb carries this immuneACCESS record with in-frame sequences only. Its versions omit some clonotypes, under half of them owing to an unresolved V gene in the studies checked, with the rest unexplained. A total of over 70,000 clones appear in this sample, 95% to 97% of them only once. 0.2% of the sample lies in the top ten. The germline V gene yields MDHEN for CDR1 and SYDVKM for CDR2. For this chain, trimming is 6 bases at the V end and 0 bases at the J end, and the number of junction bases without a gene match is 8. The CDR3 covers 15 residues, taking in both the cysteine and the phenylalanine. CDR3 DNA only is kept here, 45 bases in frame from base 1. This sample is drawn from a study of technical replicates of blood from a few donors (dated by TCRdb to about 2017).

The sample consisted of T cells isolated from PBMCs. Rearrangement joined TRBV28 to TRBJ2-7; TRBD1 agrees with 7 junctional bases. This clonotype was obtained from a human donor in good health. At the DNA level, the sequence is TGTGCCAGCAGCGTAACCGGGACAGCCTCCTACGAGCAGTACTTC. The encoded protein is CASSVTGTASYEQYF.